This section outlines one T cell receptor (beta chain) sequence together with its context. The data are from a study of cytomegalovirus exposure and HLA in healthy donors. PCR was performed using 60 Vbeta and 13 Jbeta primers. Sequencing used immunoSEQ multiplex PCR; TCRdb keeps in-frame clones, though not all of them. The sample records 160,000 or so clones, around 83% being singletons. V was cut by 2 bases and J by 2 bases, with 7 bases left in between. This CDR3 region has 13 residues. The germline V gene encodes CDR1 WNHNN and CDR2 SYGVQD (reference sequence). The rearrangement uses TRBV10-1 and TRBJ2-7; D unresolved. The sequence was collected from a woman under 30 in good health and CMV-seronegative. The sequencing input was PBMCs. Here the CDR3 reads CASSEGKTYEQYF. The CDR3 bases are TGCGCCAGCAGTGAGGGCAAGACCTACGAGCAGTACTTC.